This TCR beta chain was found in a study of identical twins. Germline V gene lookup returns CDR1 DFQATT and CDR2 SNEGSKA (reference sequence). The CDR3 loop spans 11 amino acids. Trimming took 3 bases from V and 15 from J, leaving 16 bases between them. TCRdb reprocessed the 5' RACE reads with MiXCR, giving one entry per CDR3 protein. The profile shows more than 400,000 distinct CDR3 sequences, 13% to 15% of them singletons. The same sample was also studied in work on yellow fever vaccine responses in identical twins.

Source material: CD4+ T cells sorted from blood. The V and J genes are TRBV20-1 and TRBJ2-3; perhaps D is TRBD1 or TRBD2 (5 bases each). The TCR originated in a woman aged 18-30 years in good health. DNA of the CDR3: TGCAGTGCTAGGACTGGGACCCCATTCTATTTT. Protein: CSARTGTPFYF.